This T cell receptor (beta chain) stems from a study of cytomegalovirus exposure and HLA in healthy donors. Looked up from germline, CDR1 is MNHEY and CDR2 is SMNVEV (reference sequence). V lost 0 bases, J lost 3 bases, and 18 bases lay in between. This CDR3 comprises 17 residues. As concerns this clone: Its cognate antigen is unknown.

General study points: Data from an earlier analysis indicated that most TCR beta V segments were productive either about 90% or about 30% of the time. Most of the CMV-associated TCR beta chains (in a later analysis) appeared to be HLA-restricted.

Amplification used 60 Vbeta primers and 13 Jbeta primers. In the authors' methods: A later analysis counted approximately 80 million unique TCR beta chains, around 10 million shared. Sequenced by immunoSEQ multiplex PCR; TCRdb stores in-frame clones only, minus some. V and J calls and clone size are given by that table; D and trimming were obtained from the DNA. This sample's clone table lists around 76,000 clones. Material for sequencing was PBMCs. The sequence came from a boy younger than 18 in good health and CMV-seronegative. The gene calls are TRBV27 and TRBJ2-7; a possible D gene is TRBD2 (5 bases). The CDR3 coding sequence is TGTGCCAGCAGTTTATCCCGGGGAGTCAGCAATTTCTACGAGCAGTACTTC. Protein product: CASSLSRGVSNFYEQYF.